This T cell receptor (beta chain) is drawn from a study of radiation and T cells in renal cell carcinoma. Findings and caveats of the study: Baseline intratumoral clonotype presence is unknown without pretreatment biopsies.

The assay was immunoSEQ multiplex PCR, and TCRdb's table has in-frame clones only and misses some. Of about 170,000 clones in the sample, 88% were seen once. Remarks on this clone: Its specificity is unknown.

Trimming cost V 5 bases and J 7 bases; bases outside gene matches: 12. Germline-derived CDR1 and CDR2 are MNHEY and SVGAGI. The CDR3 is 15 residues long. The time point was: blood 4 weeks post-SBRT, at nephrectomy. Treatment denoted: 15 Gy SBRT to primary tumor, nephrectomy 4 weeks later. Nephrectomy followed 15 Gy stereotactic body radiation by 4 weeks. Serial blood draws occurred at baseline and 2 and 4 weeks post-SBRT. The tumor was a clear cell renal cell carcinoma. The sequencing used blood, collected from a patient whose treatment included radiotherapy and nephrectomy. The origin of this receptor is a woman between 45 and 60 years old with renal cell carcinoma. The chain combines TRBV6-5 with TRBJ2-7; 9 bases are a match to TRBD1. The CDR3 reads CASSKRRTGAREQYF. CDR3 nucleotide sequence: TGTGCCAGCAGTAAGCGCCGGACAGGGGCGCGGGAGCAGTACTTC.